The 11 T cell receptor beta chains below all came from one sample that was sequenced in a study of cytomegalovirus exposure and HLA in healthy donors. In the PCR, 60 Vbeta and 13 Jbeta primers were used. Measured with immunoSEQ multiplex PCR; TCRdb has only the in-frame clones, and not every one. This sample has some 190,000 clones; approximately 83% occur once, and the top ten carry 1.2%. Sample: PBMCs. The receptors were gathered from a boy aged 2 to 9 in good health and CMV-seronegative.

The chain links TRBV7-6 to TRBJ2-7, with D possibly TRBD1 on 6 matching bases. CDR3 length: 12 residues. V was clipped by 6 bases and J by 5 bases, with 11 bases between them. Germline V CDR1 and CDR2: SGHVS, FNYEAQ. The CDR3 protein is CASSPQGNEQYF. In nucleotides, the CDR3 is TGTGCCAGCAGTCCTCAGGGGAACGAGCAGTACTTC.

The rearrangement links TRBV25-1 to TRBJ2-1; TRBD1 matches 9 bases. The germline CDR1 and CDR2 sequences are MGHDK and SYGVNS. The trim removed 8 bases at V and 3 bases at J, leaving 14 bases unmatched. CDR3 length: 17 amino acids. CDR3 region: CASSQGTGQGIYNEQFF. The CDR3 nucleotides read TGTGCCAGCTCTCAGGGGACGGGACAGGGAATCTACAATGAGCAGTTCTTC.

This clone showed up just once. The genes are TRBV6-1 and TRBJ1-2; no firm D call. This CDR3 is 14 amino acids long. Germline CDR1 is MNHNS and CDR2 is SASEGT. Trimming left V 5 bases short and J 2 bases short, with 12 bases between. Written as DNA, the CDR3 is TGTGCCAGCAGTCGGGAGGCGACGAACTATGGCTACACCTTC. Its protein is CASSREATNYGYTF.

The rearrangement uses TRBV29-1 and TRBJ2-7; 8 bases line up with TRBD1. This CDR3 has 16 amino acids. The junction had 9 bases not matched to a gene; V was cut back by 0 bases and J by 2 bases. CDR1 is SQVTM and CDR2 is ANQGSEA in the germline V gene. The CDR3 nucleotides read TGCAGCGTTGAAGATCGTCGCAGGGGGCACCCCTACGAGCAGTACTTC. This codes for CSVEDRRRGHPYEQYF.

The chain links TRBV11-2 to TRBJ2-5; 8 nucleotides agree with TRBD2. In germline, CDR1 is SGHAT, CDR2 FQNNGV. The trim removed 5 bases at V and 7 bases at J, leaving 15 bases unmatched. The CDR3 totals 16 residues. CDR3 sequence (DNA): TGTGCCAGCAGCGTCGAACCGGGACTAGTTCGTGGGACCCAGTACTTC. It translates to CASSVEPGLVRGTQYF.

The CDR3 reads CASRARVRFNEKLFF. As DNA, the CDR3 is TGTGCCAGCAGGGCACGGGTCCGGTTTAATGAAAAACTGTTTTTT. The chain uses TRBV6-5 and TRBJ1-4, with D unclear. Trimming took off 6 bases at V and 4 bases at J, with 15 bases between the two ends. The CDR3 spans 15 residues. The germline V gene has CDR1 MNHEY and CDR2 SVGAGI.

This clone was seen more than once but under ten times. The chain employs TRBV5-6 and TRBJ2-7; a possible D gene is TRBD2 (6 bases). The V end lost 0 bases, the J end lost 2 bases, and 6 bases lay between the germline ends. Per germline, CDR1 SGHDT and CDR2 YYEEEE. There are 13 residues in the CDR3. The CDR3 reads CASSLGGTYEQYF. The CDR3 nucleotides read TGTGCCAGCAGCTTGGGCGGGACCTACGAGCAGTACTTC.

This chain uses TRBV10-3 with TRBJ1-1; TRBD1 is a possible D gene (5 bases). Deletions cut 4 bases from V and 5 bases from J, with 11 bases between. Germline lookup yields CDR1 ENHRY and CDR2 SYGVKD. The CDR3 runs 13 residues. CDR3 region: CAISAGVDTEAFF. CDR3 nucleotides: TGTGCCATCAGTGCGGGGGTGGATACTGAAGCTTTCTTT.

This clone was counted only a few times. The rearrangement links TRBV11-3 to TRBJ2-7; 8 bases line up with TRBD1. Germline V lookup: CDR1 SGHNT, CDR2 YENEEA. The CDR3 runs 14 residues. The junction had 5 bases not matched to a gene; V was cut back by 5 bases and J by 2 bases. CDR3 sequence reads: CASSPRDRPYEQYF. The CDR3 DNA sequence: TGTGCCAGCAGCCCCAGGGACAGGCCCTACGAGCAGTACTTC.

In its sample, this clone was seen a few times. The chain uses TRBV6-1 and TRBJ2-5; 16 bases line up with TRBD2. The CDR3 is 16 residues long. J gave up 4 bases and V 4 bases, and 3 bases lay outside the gene matches. The V gene's germline CDR1 is MNHNS and CDR2 SASEGT. The CDR3 region is CASSGGTSGGAETQYF. The CDR3 nucleotides are TGTGCCAGCAGTGGCGGGACTAGCGGGGGGGCAGAGACCCAGTACTTC.

The chain carries TRBV27 and TRBJ2-1, with 10 bases lining up with TRBD1. With 6 bases clipped from V and 13 bases from J, the junction kept 9 bases outside the gene matches. This CDR3 comprises 13 residues. The germline gives CDR1 MNHEY, CDR2 SMNVEV (reference sequence). The CDR3 protein is CASSFGQGVYQFF. DNA for the CDR3: TGTGCCAGCAGCTTCGGACAGGGGGTATACCAGTTCTTC.